Following are 23 T cell receptor beta chains from one sample sequenced in a study of T cell repertoires in cytomegalovirus infection. TCRdb processed the reads anew with MiXCR; each CDR3 protein has one entry. This sample has around 490,000 distinct CDR3 sequences; roughly 29% occur once, and the top ten carry roughly an eighth. The sample taken for sequencing was PBMCs. These TCRs come from a human donor in good health (CMV status not recorded). Some clones in this sample may be carry-over from other donors' samples.

This clonotype was picked up many times. The chain carries TRBV7-8 and TRBJ2-1, with 7 bases that match TRBD2. Trimming removed 7 bases from V and 4 bases from J; junction bases left unmatched: 22. This CDR3 region has 19 residues. Per germline, CDR1 SGHVS and CDR2 FQNEAQ. In DNA, the CDR3 is TGTGCCAGCACCTTCCCGGAGGGCGGGAGAGGGTCCCGATACAATGAGCAGTTCTTC. Amino acids: CASTFPEGGRGSRYNEQFF.

In its sample, this clonotype was seen a few times. V and J are TRBV7-8 and TRBJ1-2; perhaps TRBD1 as D (5 bases). The CDR3 length is 16 residues. Looked up from germline, CDR1 is SGHVS and CDR2 is FQNEAQ. V was cut by 5 bases and J by 8 bases, with 24 bases left in between. Here the CDR3 reads CASSLKLSGGGVGYTF. Written as DNA, the CDR3 is TGTGCCAGCAGCCTCAAACTCTCGGGGGGGGGGGTAGGCTACACCTTC.

This clonotype was observed a few times. This rearrangement joins TRBV12-3 or TRBV12-4 to TRBJ2-2; TRBD2 might be the D (6 bases). This CDR3 spans 14 amino acids. The germline V and J ends were trimmed by 7 bases and 4 bases, with 13 bases remaining between them. The CDR3 DNA reads TGTGCCAGCACCCAGACTAGTTTCACCGGGGAGCTGTTTTTT. Translating gives CASTQTSFTGELFF.

V is TRBV2 and J is TRBJ1-2; 7 bases agree with TRBD1. Germline CDR1 SNHLY, CDR2 FYNNEI. The CDR3 contains 14 residues. J was trimmed by 5 bases and V by 6 bases; bases with no gene match: 9. DNA for the CDR3: TGTGCCAGCAGGGTCCGGGACAGCGTATATGGCTACACCTTC. This sequence encodes CASRVRDSVYGYTF.

The chain recombines TRBV19 with TRBJ2-3; no definite D call. Trimming left V 6 bases short and J 0 bases short, with 10 bases between. Germline V gene sequence: CDR1 LNHDA, CDR2 SQIVND (reference sequence). CDR3 size: 14 residues. The CDR3 reads CASSPTHSTDTQYF. In DNA, the CDR3 is TGTGCCAGTAGCCCTACCCATAGCACAGATACGCAGTATTTT.

The gene calls are TRBV19 and TRBJ2-3, with TRBD2 matching over 10 bases. Germline V CDR1 and CDR2: LNHDA, SQIVND (reference sequence). J was trimmed by 5 bases and V by 1 base; bases with no gene match: 6. The CDR3 consists of 16 residues. This chain's CDR3 is CASSIGLAGEGDTQYF. As DNA, the CDR3 is TGTGCCAGTAGTATAGGGCTAGCGGGAGAAGGAGATACGCAGTATTTT.

For the CDR3, the DNA is TGTGCCATCAGATCTAGCGGACTAACCTACAATGAGCAGTTCTTC. Its translation: CAIRSSGLTYNEQFF. The chain has TRBV10-3 and TRBJ2-1, with 7 bases lining up with TRBD2. Germline loops: CDR1 ENHRY, CDR2 SYGVKD. The length of the CDR3 is 15 residues. The junction had 7 bases not matched to a gene; V was cut back by 6 bases and J by 2 bases.

This clonotype was seen a few times. The chain combines TRBV7-2 with TRBJ2-1; TRBD2 matches 16 bases. The germline V gene encodes CDR1 SGHTA and CDR2 FQGNSA. The CDR3 consists of 20 residues. The V gene end was trimmed by 3 bases and the J gene end by 4 bases; junction bases not matched to a gene: 12. The CDR3 region has the DNA TGTGCCAGCAGCTTCCCCGGGACTAGCGGGAGGGTATACTCATACAATGAGCAGTTCTTC. Translating it yields CASSFPGTSGRVYSYNEQFF.

The J gene is TRBJ1-5, the V gene TRBV6-4; D is possibly TRBD1 (6 bases). V was clipped by 7 bases and J by 6 bases, with 10 bases between them. This CDR3 is 12 amino acids long. Germline CDR1 and CDR2: MRHNA and SNTAGT. The chain's CDR3 is CASTHRVQPQHF. Written as DNA, the CDR3 is TGTGCCAGCACCCACAGGGTTCAGCCCCAGCATTTT.

The CDR3 spells CASSEHGQHNEQFF. CDR3 nucleotide sequence: TGTGCCAGCAGTGAACACGGACAGCACAATGAGCAGTTCTTC. The chain combines TRBV2 with TRBJ2-1; TRBD1 is a possible D gene (6 bases). Trimming removed 2 bases at V and 5 bases at J, with 10 bases between. This CDR3 spans 14 amino acids. Germline loops: CDR1 SNHLY, CDR2 FYNNEI.

The chain recombines TRBV5-6 with TRBJ1-1; D possibly corresponds to TRBD1 (5 bases). The CDR3 has 17 residues. Trimming took 6 bases from V and 5 from J, leaving 26 bases between them. Germline V gene sequence: CDR1 SGHDT, CDR2 YYEEEE. As DNA, the CDR3 is TGTGCCAGCACCCTGGGAGGGGCGCGTTTTCTCGGGACTGAAGCTTTCTTT. It specifies CASTLGGARFLGTEAFF.

The chain employs TRBV2 and TRBJ2-7, with a weak D call TRBD2 (5 bases). This CDR3 spans 14 amino acids. In germline, CDR1 is SNHLY, CDR2 FYNNEI. Trimming removed 1 base at V and 0 bases at J, with 7 bases between. CDR3 protein: CASSEGRYSYEQYF. The CDR3, as DNA: TGTGCCAGCAGTGAAGGGAGGTACTCCTACGAGCAGTACTTC.

This clonotype was recorded at least ten times. V and J are TRBV7-2 and TRBJ2-2; 10 bases agree with TRBD2. V was pared by 2 bases and J by 7 bases, with 10 bases of the junction left unmatched. Germline CDR1 reads SGHTA; CDR2 reads FQGNSA. The CDR3 covers 17 residues. CDR3 sequence (DNA): TGTGCCAGCAGCTTAACCTCAGCGGGAGGGCCGAGCGGGGAGCTGTTTTTT. This encodes CASSLTSAGGPSGELFF.

V and J are TRBV6-6 and TRBJ1-5; D is unresolved. The CDR3 is 11 residues long. V lost 5 bases, J lost 6 bases, and 5 bases lay in between. CDR1 and CDR2 (germline): MNHNY, SVGAGI (reference sequence). This CDR3 reads CASSDGQPQHF. The CDR3 DNA follows: TGTGCCAGCAGTGACGGTCAGCCCCAGCATTTT.

The chain has TRBV29-1 and TRBJ1-1; TRBD1 is a possible D gene (6 bases). The CDR3 consists of 14 residues. Trimming took 2 bases from V and 5 from J, leaving 15 bases between them. Germline loops: CDR1 SQVTM, CDR2 ANQGSEA. As DNA, the CDR3 is TGCAGCGTTGAAACTATGGCAGGGGCTACTGAAGCTTTCTTT. Protein sequence: CSVETMAGATEAFF. The whole variable domain, remainder taken from reference TRBV29-1 and TRBJ1-1, is SAVISQKPSRDICQRGTSLTIQCQVDSQVTMMFWYRQQPGQSLTLIATANQGSEATYESGFVIDKFPISRPNLTFSTLTVSNMSPEDSSIYLCSVETMAGATEAFFGQGTRLTVV.

V gene TRBV10-2 combines with J gene TRBJ2-1, with 9 bases fitting TRBD1. V trimming: 2 bases; J trimming: 1 base; junction bases outside the gene matches: 18. The CDR3 spans 21 residues. Germline V lookup: CDR1 WSHSY, CDR2 SAAADI. CDR3 loop: CASSEVGQGFGGRSSYNEQFF. Here the CDR3 DNA reads TGCGCCAGCAGTGAGGTGGGACAGGGTTTCGGCGGGAGATCGTCCTACAATGAGCAGTTCTTC.

This clonotype has more than one count but fewer than ten. The chain joins TRBV10-3 to TRBJ2-5; D is unclear. The CDR3 loop spans 18 amino acids. The germline gives CDR1 ENHRY, CDR2 SYGVKD. V dropped 0 bases and J dropped 2 bases, with 19 bases sitting between them. The CDR3 sequence: CAISESRVMRKGQETQYF. In DNA form, the CDR3 reads TGTGCCATCAGTGAGTCTCGGGTGATGAGGAAAGGGCAAGAGACCCAGTACTTC.

The chain employs TRBV5-1 and TRBJ1-1, with D perhaps matching TRBD1 (5 bases). The CDR3 has 18 amino acids. The germline V and J ends were trimmed by 0 bases and 0 bases, with 18 bases remaining between them. Germline V gives CDR1 SGHRS, CDR2 YFSETQ. The DNA for the CDR3 is TGCGCCAGCAGCTTGGGACTCCTGGACACCAGTATGAACACTGAAGCTTTCTTT. This encodes CASSLGLLDTSMNTEAFF.

The chain links TRBV6-8 to TRBJ2-5; D perhaps matches TRBD1 (6 bases). Germline V gene lookup returns CDR1 MNHGY and CDR2 SAAAGT. The CDR3 length is 23 residues. V shed 0 bases and J shed 7 bases, with 39 bases lying between them. CDR3 nucleotides: TGTGCCAGCAGTTACTCGCGGAGGAAAACAGGGATCCAGCAAGATTTTAAGAGCATGACCCAGTACTTC. Its protein is CASSYSRRKTGIQQDFKSMTQYF.

This clonotype was seen repeatedly, ten times or more. The chain joins TRBV7-2 to TRBJ2-2, with D possibly being TRBD2 (5 bases). This CDR3 is built from 12 residues. Germline assignment: CDR1 SGHTA and CDR2 FQGNSA. V shed 8 bases and J shed 2 bases, with 6 bases lying between them. The CDR3 DNA is TGTGCCAGCCTAGCCAACACCGGGGAGCTGTTTTTT. It is translated as CASLANTGELFF.

This chain connects TRBV14 to TRBJ2-6; TRBD1 is a possible D gene (5 bases). CDR3 length equals 15 residues. Trimming cost V 1 base and J 1 base, with 5 bases left between them. Germline V gene lookup returns CDR1 SGHDN and CDR2 FVKESK. In DNA, the CDR3 is TGTGCCAGCAGCCAAGCAGGGTCTGGGGCCAACGTCCTGACTTTC. Its protein is CASSQAGSGANVLTF.

This clonotype was seen ten or more times. This rearrangement joins TRBV10-3 to TRBJ2-1; D ambiguous. Per the germline V gene, CDR1 is ENHRY and CDR2 is SYGVKD. The CDR3 runs 11 residues. Trimming took off 6 bases at V and 10 bases at J, with 10 bases between the two ends. DNA of the CDR3: TGTGCCATCAGCCAGATTGAAGAGCAGTTCTTC. Amino acids: CAISQIEEQFF.

This clonotype showed up just a few times. Written as DNA, the CDR3 is TGTGCCAGCAGCTCCGGAGCCTTAGCACCCAGGGCAGATACGCAGTATTTT. Residues: CASSSGALAPRADTQYF. This sequence joins TRBV7-2 and TRBJ2-3; tentative D call: TRBD1 (5 bases). Germline CDR1 SGHTA, CDR2 FQGNSA. V lost 4 bases, J lost 4 bases, and 21 bases lay in between. The CDR3 has 17 residues.